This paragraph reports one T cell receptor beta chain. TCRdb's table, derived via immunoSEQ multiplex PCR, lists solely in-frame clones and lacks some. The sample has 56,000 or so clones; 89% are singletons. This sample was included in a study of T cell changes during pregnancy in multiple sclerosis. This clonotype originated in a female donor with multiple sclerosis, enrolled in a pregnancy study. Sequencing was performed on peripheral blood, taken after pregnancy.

The CDR3 nucleotides read TGTGCCTGGAGTACATCGCAAGAGACCCAGTACTTC. Amino acids: CAWSTSQETQYF. The chain links TRBV30 to TRBJ2-5, with D uncertain. This CDR3 comprises 12 residues. V was trimmed by 2 bases and J by 2 bases, leaving 6 bases between them. Germline CDR1 is GTSNPN and CDR2 is SVGIG (reference sequence).